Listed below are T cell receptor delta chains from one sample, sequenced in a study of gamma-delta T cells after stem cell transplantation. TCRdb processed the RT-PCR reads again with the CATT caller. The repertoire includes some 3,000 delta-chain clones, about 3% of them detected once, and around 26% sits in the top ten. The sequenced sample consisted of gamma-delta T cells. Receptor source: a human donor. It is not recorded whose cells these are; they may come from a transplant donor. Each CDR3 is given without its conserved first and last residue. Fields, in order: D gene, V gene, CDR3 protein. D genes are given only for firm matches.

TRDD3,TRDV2,ACDTLGDTYKLI
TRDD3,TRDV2,ACHSLGDYNTDKLI
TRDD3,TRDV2,ACDTLPSSTGGKTDKLI
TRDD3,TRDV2,ACDTVGGYQDKLI
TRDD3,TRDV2,ACDTLVLGDRKLI
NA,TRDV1,ALGIIHSGTAILSDKLI
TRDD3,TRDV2,ACDELTGGYSWDTRQMF
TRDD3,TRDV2,ACAPLPGGSHTDKLI
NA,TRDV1,ALGNLVGEWGPHSDSLTAQLF
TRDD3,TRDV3,AGTPTGGYYTDKLI
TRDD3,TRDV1,ALGPRGTLTSHYWGILLTAQLF
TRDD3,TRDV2,ACDTVVLGETRPTETGELI
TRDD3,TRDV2,ACDPLGDTDKLI
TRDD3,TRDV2,ACDTECAVEGYRGSLLTAQLF
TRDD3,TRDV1,ALGESPISYYWGIRGTDKLI
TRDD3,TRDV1,ALGEIRPSLTAGGSWTDKLI
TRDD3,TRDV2,ACDTLGGYTDKLI
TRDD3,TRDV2,ACDVLGDRLADKLI
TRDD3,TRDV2,ACEPLGAGGDTDKLI
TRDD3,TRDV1,ALGEIGSYYKLGDTLSHTDKLI
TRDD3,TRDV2,ACESVLGDTPGSWDTRQMF
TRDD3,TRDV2,ACDTLLGDPTAQLF